The TCR beta chain under discussion was sequenced for a study of blood T cell repertoires in COVID-19. Across the study: Samples taken during acute and convalescent COVID-19 were collected in the United States, Italy and Spain. The analysed material was cDNA or gDNA that came from T cells, B-cell-depleted T cells, or PBMCs.

As handled by the study authors: Estimation of nucleated cell counts was performed using reference gene primer amplification. Repertoires were generated with immunoSEQ multiplex PCR, while TCRdb's copy carries only in-frame clones and drops some. The V and J calls and clone size come from that table; D and trimming were worked out from the DNA. Of roughly 290,000 clones detected, about 89% appear once; the ten largest clones hold approximately 0.84%. The origin of this receptor is a young man with acute or convalescent COVID-19. Sequences were obtained from peripheral blood.

Here the CDR3 reads CASSQLRTDTEAFF. The CDR3 DNA sequence: TGCGCCAGCAGCCAACTCAGGACAGACACTGAAGCTTTCTTT. J is TRBJ1-1 and V is TRBV4-1; TRBD1 might be the D (6 bases). Germline CDR1 MGHRA, CDR2 YSYEKL. The CDR3 contains 14 residues. Between the trimmed V and J ends, which lost 2 bases and 3 bases, there was a span of 10 bases.